This TCR beta chain was documented in a study of cytomegalovirus exposure and HLA in healthy donors. Findings and caveats of the study: Among TCR sequences, most were rare, though some public TCRs appeared in many donors.

The PCR ran on 60 Vbeta and 13 Jbeta primers. Clones were sequenced by immunoSEQ multiplex PCR, and TCRdb holds only the in-frame ones, with some missing. Seen here are some 150,000 clones, about 86% observed once, and the top ten hold 5.2%. Comments on this clone: Its cognate antigen is unknown.

Germline-derived CDR1 and CDR2 are SQVTM and ANQGSEA. V shed 4 bases, J shed 11 bases, and the junction held 8 bases outside the gene matches. This CDR3 spans 12 amino acids. The rearrangement joins TRBV29-1 to TRBJ2-1, with 7 bases aligning to TRBD1. This sequence originates from a woman aged 30 to 39 in good health and CMV-seronegative. Sample: PBMCs. The CDR3 loop is CSVGGTVIQQFF. CDR3 coding DNA: TGCAGCGTTGGGGGGACAGTAATCCAGCAGTTCTTC.